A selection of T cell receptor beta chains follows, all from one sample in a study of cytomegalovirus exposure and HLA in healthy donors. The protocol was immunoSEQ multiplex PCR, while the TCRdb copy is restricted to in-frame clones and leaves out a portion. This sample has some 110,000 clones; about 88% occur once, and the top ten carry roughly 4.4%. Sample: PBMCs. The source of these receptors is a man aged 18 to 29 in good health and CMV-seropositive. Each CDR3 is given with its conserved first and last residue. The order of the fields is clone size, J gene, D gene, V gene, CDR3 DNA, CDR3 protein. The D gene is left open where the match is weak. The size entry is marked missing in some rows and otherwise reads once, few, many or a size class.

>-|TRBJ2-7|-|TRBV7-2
TGTGCCAGCAGCTTATTTGAGTCCGTTTACGAGCAGTACTTC
CASSLFESVYEQYF
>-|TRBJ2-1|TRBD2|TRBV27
TGTGCCAGCTGCGAGGGAGGGGTGGCCTACAATGAGCAGTTCTTC
CASCEGGVAYNEQFF
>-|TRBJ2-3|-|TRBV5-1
TGCGCCAGCAGCCGGGGATTCACAGATACGCAGTATTTT
CASSRGFTDTQYF
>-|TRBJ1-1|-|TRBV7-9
TGTGCCAGCAGCCAAACTCGGGGGACCACTGAAGCTTTCTTT
CASSQTRGTTEAFF
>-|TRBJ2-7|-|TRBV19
TGTGCCAGTAGTAGGGGGGGCAGCTATCTCGACGAGCAGTACTTC
CASSRGGSYLDEQYF
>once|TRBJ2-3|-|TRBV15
TGTGCCACCAGCACTAACAGGGAGGGTACGCAGTATTTT
CATSTNREGTQYF
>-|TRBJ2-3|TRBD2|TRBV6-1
TGTGCCAGCAGTGGCCGCTTACTAGCGGGGGGCGATGTGGATACGCAGTATTTT
CASSGRLLAGGDVDTQYF
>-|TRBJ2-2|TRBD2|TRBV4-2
TGTGCCAGCAGCCAAGAGATAGCGGGGTACACCGGGGAGCTGTTTTTT
CASSQEIAGYTGELFF
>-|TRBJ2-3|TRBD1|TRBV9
TGTGCCAGCAGCGCCCGGACAGGGGGCTTCCGAGATACGCAGTATTTT
CASSARTGGFRDTQYF
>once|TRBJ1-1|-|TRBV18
TGTGCCAGCTCACCACGGGGGGGCCGGGGAATGAACACTGAAGCTTTCTTT
CASSPRGGRGMNTEAFF
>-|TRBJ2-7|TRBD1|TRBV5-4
TGTGCCAGCAGCCCAGGACAGGGCATGAGAAACGAGCAGTACTTC
CASSPGQGMRNEQYF
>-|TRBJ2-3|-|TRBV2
TGTGCCAGCAGTCTTGAGAGCACAGATACGCAGTATTTT
CASSLESTDTQYF
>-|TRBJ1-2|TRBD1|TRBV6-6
TGTGCCAGCAGTTACACCCACAGGGGGGATAACTATGGCTACACCTTC
CASSYTHRGDNYGYTF
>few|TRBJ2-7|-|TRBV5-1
TGCGCCAGCAGCTCTGGGACTTCACCCTACGAGCAGTACTTC
CASSSGTSPYEQYF
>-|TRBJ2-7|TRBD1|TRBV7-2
TGTGCCAGCAGCAGATCCGGGACAGGGAGCTCCTACGAGCAGTACTTC
CASSRSGTGSSYEQYF
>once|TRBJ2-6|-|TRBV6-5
TGTGCCAGCAGTTATACGAGCTCTGGGGCCAACGTCCTGACTTTC
CASSYTSSGANVLTF